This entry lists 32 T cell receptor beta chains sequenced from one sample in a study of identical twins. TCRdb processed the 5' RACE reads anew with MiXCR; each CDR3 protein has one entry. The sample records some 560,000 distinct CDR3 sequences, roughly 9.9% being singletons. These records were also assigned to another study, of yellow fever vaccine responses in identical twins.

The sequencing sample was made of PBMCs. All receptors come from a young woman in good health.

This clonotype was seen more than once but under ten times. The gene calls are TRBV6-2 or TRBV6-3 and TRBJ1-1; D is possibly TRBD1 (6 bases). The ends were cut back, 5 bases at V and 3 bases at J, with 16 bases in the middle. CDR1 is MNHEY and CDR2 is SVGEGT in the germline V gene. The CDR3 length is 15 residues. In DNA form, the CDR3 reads TGTGCCAGCAGTCGGACTGGCGGGGGGCACACTGAAGCTTTCTTT. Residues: CASSRTGGGHTEAFF.

CDR3 bases: TGTGCCAGCAGCCGGGGCGGACCCCAGTACTTC. It translates to CASSRGGPQYF. The chain combines TRBV7-9 with TRBJ2-5; D is tentatively TRBD1 or TRBD2 (5 bases each). V was pared by 5 bases and J by 9 bases, with 10 bases between. The germline CDR1 and CDR2 sequences are SEHNR and FQNEAQ (reference sequence). This CDR3 has 11 amino acids.

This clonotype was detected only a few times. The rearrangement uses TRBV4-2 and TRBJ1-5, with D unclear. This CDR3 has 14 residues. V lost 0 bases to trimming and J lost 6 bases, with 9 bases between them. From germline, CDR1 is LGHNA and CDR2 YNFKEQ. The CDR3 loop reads CASSQEARVQPQHF. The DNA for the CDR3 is TGTGCCAGCAGCCAAGAAGCTAGGGTTCAGCCCCAGCATTTT.

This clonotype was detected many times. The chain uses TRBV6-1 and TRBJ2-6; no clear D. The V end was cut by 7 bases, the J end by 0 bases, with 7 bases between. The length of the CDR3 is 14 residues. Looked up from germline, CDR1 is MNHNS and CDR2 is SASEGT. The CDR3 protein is CASKIGSGANVLTF. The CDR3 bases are TGTGCCAGCAAAATAGGCTCTGGGGCCAACGTCCTGACTTTC.

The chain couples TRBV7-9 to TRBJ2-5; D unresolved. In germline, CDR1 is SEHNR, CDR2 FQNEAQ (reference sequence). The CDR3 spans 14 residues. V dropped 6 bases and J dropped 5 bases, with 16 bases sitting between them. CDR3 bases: TGTGCCAGCAGGTCCGGGCCCCAAAAGGAGACCCAGTACTTC. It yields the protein CASRSGPQKETQYF.

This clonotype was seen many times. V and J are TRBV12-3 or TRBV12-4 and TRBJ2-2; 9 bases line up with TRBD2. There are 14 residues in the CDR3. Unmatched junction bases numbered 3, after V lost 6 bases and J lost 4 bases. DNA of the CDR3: TGTGCCAGCAGCGTAGCGGGAGCCACCGGGGAGCTGTTTTTT. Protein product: CASSVAGATGELFF.

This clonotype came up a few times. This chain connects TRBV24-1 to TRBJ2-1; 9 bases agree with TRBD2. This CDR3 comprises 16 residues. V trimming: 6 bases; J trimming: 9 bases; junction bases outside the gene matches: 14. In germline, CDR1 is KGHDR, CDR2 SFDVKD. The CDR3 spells CATSLAGGPREGEQFF. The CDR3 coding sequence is TGTGCCACCAGTCTGGCGGGGGGGCCTAGAGAGGGTGAGCAGTTCTTC.

The DNA of the CDR3 is TGTGCCAGCAGCCAAGATTTTAGCGGGGGGCAAGAGACCCAGTACTTC. It encodes CASSQDFSGGQETQYF. The V call is TRBV3-1, the J call TRBJ2-5, with TRBD2 matching over 10 bases. The ends lost 0 bases at V and 2 bases at J; junction bases unmatched: 3. This CDR3 region has 16 residues. Germline values: CDR1 LGHDT, CDR2 YNNKEL (reference sequence).

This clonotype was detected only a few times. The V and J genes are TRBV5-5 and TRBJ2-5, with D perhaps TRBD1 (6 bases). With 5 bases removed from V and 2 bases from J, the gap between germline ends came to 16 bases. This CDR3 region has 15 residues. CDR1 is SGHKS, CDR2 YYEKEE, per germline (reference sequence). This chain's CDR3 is CASRSGAYGQETQYF. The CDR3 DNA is TGTGCCAGCAGATCAGGGGCCTATGGGCAAGAGACCCAGTACTTC. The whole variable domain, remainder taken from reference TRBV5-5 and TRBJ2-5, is DAGVTQSPTHLIKTRGQQVTLRCSPISGHKSVSWYQQVLGQGPQFIFQYYEKEERGRGNFPDRFSARQFPNYSSELNVNALLLGDSALYLCASRSGAYGQETQYFGPGTRLLVL.

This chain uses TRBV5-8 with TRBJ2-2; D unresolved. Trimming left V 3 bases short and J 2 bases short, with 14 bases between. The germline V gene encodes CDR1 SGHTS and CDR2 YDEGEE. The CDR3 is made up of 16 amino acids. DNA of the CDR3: TGTGCCAGCAGCTCACCCCGGGTCCCTAACACCGGGGAGCTGTTTTTT. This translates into CASSSPRVPNTGELFF.

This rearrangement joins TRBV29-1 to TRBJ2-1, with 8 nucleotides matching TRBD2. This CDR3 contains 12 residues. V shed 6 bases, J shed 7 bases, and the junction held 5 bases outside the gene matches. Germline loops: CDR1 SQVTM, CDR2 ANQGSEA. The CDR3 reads CSVRGGENEQFF. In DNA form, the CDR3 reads TGCAGCGTCCGGGGGGGGGAGAATGAGCAGTTCTTC.

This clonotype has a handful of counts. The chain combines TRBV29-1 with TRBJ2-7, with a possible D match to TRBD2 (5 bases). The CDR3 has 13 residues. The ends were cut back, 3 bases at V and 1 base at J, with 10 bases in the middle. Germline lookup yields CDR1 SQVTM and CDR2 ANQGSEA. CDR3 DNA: TGCAGCGTTGATATTGGGGAGTCCTACGAGCAGTACTTC. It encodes CSVDIGESYEQYF.

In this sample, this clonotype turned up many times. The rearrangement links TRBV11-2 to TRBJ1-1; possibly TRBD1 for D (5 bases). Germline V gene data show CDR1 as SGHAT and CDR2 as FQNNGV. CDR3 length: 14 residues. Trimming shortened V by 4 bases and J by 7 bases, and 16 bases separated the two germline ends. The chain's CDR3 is CASSYDGALIEAFF. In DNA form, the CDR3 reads TGTGCCAGCAGCTACGACGGGGCCCTTATTGAAGCTTTCTTT. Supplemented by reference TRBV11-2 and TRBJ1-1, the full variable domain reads EAGVAQSPRYKIIEKRQSVAFWCNPISGHATLYWYQQILGQGPKLLIQFQNNGVVDDSQLPKDRFSAERLKGVDSTLKIQPAKLEDSAVYLCASSYDGALIEAFFGQGTRLTVV.

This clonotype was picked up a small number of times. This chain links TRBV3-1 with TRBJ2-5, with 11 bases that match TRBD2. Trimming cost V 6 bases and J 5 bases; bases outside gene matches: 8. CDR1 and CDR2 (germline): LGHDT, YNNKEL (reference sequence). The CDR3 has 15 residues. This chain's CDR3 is CASSLIAGGGETQYF. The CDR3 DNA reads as TGTGCCAGCAGTCTTATAGCGGGAGGGGGCGAGACCCAGTACTTC.

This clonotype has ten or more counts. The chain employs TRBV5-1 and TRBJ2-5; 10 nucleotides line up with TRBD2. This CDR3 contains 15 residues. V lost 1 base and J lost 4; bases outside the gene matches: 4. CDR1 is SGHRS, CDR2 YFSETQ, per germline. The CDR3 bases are TGCGCCAGCAGCTTGCCTAGCGGGAGTACAGAGACCCAGTACTTC. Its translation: CASSLPSGSTETQYF.

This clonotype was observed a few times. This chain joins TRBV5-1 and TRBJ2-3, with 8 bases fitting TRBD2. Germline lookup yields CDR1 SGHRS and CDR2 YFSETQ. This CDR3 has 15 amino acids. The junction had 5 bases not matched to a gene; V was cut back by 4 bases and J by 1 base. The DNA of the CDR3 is TGCGCCAGCAGCAATAGCGGGACCCGCACAGATACGCAGTATTTT. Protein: CASSNSGTRTDTQYF.

Written as DNA, the CDR3 is TGTGCCAGCAGTTTGAGGAGACAGGGGGCTTTGTCCTATAATTCACCCCTCCACTTT. Protein sequence: CASSLRRQGALSYNSPLHF. The chain has TRBV28 and TRBJ1-6; 10 bases agree with TRBD1. Germline-derived CDR1 and CDR2 are MDHEN and SYDVKM. V trimming: 3 bases; J trimming: 1 base; junction bases outside the gene matches: 9. The CDR3 totals 19 residues.

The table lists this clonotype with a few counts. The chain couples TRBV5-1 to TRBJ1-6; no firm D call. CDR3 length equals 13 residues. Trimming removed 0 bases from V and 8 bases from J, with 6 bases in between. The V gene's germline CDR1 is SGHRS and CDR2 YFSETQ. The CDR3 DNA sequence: TGCGCCAGCAGCTTGGAACCTGATTCACCCCTCCACTTT. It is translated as CASSLEPDSPLHF. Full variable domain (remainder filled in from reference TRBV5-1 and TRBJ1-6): KAGVTQTPRYLIKTRGQQVTLSCSPISGHRSVSWYQQTPGQGLQFLFEYFSETQRNKGNFPGRFSGRQFSNSRSEMNVSTLELGDSALYLCASSLEPDSPLHFGNGTRLTVT.

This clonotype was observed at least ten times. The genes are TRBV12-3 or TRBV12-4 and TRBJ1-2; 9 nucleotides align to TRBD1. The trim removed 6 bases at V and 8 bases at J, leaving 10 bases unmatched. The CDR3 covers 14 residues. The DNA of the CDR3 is TGTGCCAGCAGCGGAGGACAGGGGTACGGAGGCTACACCTTC. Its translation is CASSGGQGYGGYTF.

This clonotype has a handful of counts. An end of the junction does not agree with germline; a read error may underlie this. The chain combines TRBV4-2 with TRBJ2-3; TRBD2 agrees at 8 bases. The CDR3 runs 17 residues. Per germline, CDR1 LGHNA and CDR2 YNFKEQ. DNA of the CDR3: TGCGCCAGTTCATTAGCGGGATTTAGTCCAGGCACAGATACGCAGTATTTT. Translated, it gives CASSLAGFSPGTDTQYF.

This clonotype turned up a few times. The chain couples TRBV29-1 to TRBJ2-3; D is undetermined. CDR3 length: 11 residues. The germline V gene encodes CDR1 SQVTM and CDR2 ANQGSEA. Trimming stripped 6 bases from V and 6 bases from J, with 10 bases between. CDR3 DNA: TGCAGCGTCCCCCCGGGTGATACGCAGTATTTT. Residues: CSVPPGDTQYF.

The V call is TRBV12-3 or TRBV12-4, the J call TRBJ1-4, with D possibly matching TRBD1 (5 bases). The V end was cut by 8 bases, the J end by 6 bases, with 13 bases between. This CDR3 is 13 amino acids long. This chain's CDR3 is CASSGWKDEKLFF. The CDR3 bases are TGTGCCAGCTCAGGGTGGAAGGATGAAAAACTGTTTTTT.

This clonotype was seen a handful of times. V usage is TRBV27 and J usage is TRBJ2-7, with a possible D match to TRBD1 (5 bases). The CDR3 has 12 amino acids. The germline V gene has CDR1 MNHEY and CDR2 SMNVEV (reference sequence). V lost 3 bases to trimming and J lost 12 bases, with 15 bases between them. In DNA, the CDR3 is TGTGCCAGCAGTTTTCAGGGCCAACAAGCGTACTTC. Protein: CASSFQGQQAYF.

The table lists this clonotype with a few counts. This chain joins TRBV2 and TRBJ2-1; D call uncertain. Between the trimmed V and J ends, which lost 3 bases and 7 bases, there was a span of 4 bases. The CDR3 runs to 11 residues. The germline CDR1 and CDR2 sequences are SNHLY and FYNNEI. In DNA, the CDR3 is TGTGCCAGCAGTGATGTAAATGAGCAGTTCTTC. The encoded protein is CASSDVNEQFF. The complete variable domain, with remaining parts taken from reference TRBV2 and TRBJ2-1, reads EPEVTQTPSHQVTQMGQEVILRCVPISNHLYFYWYRQILGQKVEFLVSFYNNEISEKSEIFDDQFSVERPDGSNFTLKIRSTKLEDSAMYFCASSDVNEQFFGPGTRLTVL.

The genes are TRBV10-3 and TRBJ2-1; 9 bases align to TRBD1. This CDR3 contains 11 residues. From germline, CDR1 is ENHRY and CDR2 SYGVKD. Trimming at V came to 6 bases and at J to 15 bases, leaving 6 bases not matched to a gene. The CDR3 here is CAIRRDRDRFF. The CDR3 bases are TGTGCCATCAGAAGGGACAGGGATCGGTTCTTC.

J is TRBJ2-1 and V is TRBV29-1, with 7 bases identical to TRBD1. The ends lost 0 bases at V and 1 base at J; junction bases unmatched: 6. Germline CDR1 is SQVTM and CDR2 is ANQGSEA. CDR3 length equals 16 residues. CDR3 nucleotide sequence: TGCAGCGTTGAAGAACAGGGGCCCATATCCTACAATGAGCAGTTCTTC. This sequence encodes CSVEEQGPISYNEQFF.

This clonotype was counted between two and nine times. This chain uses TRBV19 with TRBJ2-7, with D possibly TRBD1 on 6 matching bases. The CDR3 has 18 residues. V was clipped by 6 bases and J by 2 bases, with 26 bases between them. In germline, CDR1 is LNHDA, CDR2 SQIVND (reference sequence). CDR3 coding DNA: TGTGCCAGTAGCAACCTACCCAAAGGCACAGGGCGGACCTACGAGCAGTACTTC. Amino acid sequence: CASSNLPKGTGRTYEQYF.

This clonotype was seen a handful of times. CDR3: CASSQPGLAENYNEQFF. CDR3 DNA sequence: TGCGCCAGCAGCCAGCCCGGACTAGCGGAAAATTACAATGAGCAGTTCTTC. This chain connects TRBV4-3 to TRBJ2-1, with 10 bases lining up with TRBD2. Germline V gives CDR1 LGHNA, CDR2 YSLEER. The CDR3 totals 17 residues. V trimming: 3 bases; J trimming: 4 bases; junction bases outside the gene matches: 9.

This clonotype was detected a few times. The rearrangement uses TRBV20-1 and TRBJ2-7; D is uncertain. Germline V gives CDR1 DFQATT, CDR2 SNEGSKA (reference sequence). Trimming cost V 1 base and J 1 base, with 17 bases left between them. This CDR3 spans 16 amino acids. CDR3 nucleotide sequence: TGCAGTGCTAGAGCCGGTGGAAGTAAAGGGTCCTACGAGCAGTACTTC. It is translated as CSARAGGSKGSYEQYF.

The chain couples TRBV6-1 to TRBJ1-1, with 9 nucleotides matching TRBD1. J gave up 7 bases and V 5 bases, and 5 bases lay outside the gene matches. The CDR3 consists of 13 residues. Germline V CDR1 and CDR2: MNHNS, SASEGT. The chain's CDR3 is CASSPGTGLEAFF. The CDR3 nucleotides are TGTGCCAGCAGTCCCGGGACAGGGCTTGAAGCTTTCTTT.

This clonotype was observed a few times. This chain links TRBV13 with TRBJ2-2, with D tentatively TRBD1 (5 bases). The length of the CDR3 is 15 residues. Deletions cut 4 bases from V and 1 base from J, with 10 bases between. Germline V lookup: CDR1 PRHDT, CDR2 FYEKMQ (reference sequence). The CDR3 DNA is TGTGCCAGCAGCTCGGATCAGGGGAACACCGGGGAGCTGTTTTTT. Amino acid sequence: CASSSDQGNTGELFF.

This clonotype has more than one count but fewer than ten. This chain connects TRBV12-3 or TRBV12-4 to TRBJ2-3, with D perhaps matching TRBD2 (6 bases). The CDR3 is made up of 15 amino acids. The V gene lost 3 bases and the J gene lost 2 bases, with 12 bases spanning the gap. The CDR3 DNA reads TGTGCCAGCAGTTTTGGCGGGGAGACCACAGATACGCAGTATTTT. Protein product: CASSFGGETTDTQYF.